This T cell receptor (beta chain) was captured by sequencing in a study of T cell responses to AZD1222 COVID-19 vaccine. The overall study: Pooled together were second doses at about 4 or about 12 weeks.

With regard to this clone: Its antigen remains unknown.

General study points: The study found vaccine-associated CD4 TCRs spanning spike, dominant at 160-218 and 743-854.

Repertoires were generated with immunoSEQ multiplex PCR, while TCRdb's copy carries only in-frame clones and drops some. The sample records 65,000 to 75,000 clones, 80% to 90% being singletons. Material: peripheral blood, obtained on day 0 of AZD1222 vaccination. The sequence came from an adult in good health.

CDR3 nucleotides: TGTGCCAGCAGTTACGAGGGAACGATCGGCTACACCTTC. The encoded protein is CASSYEGTIGYTF. The chain combines TRBV6-5 with TRBJ1-2; D not certain. Trimming cost V 2 bases and J 8 bases, with 12 bases left between them. Germline V CDR1 and CDR2: MNHEY, SVGAGI. The CDR3 is 13 residues long.